This T cell receptor (beta chain) was profiled in a study of blood T cell repertoires in COVID-19. Germline V lookup: CDR1 LGHDT, CDR2 YNNKEL (reference sequence). This CDR3 has 15 amino acids. Trimming left V 0 bases short and J 4 bases short, with 12 bases between. Clones were sequenced by immunoSEQ multiplex PCR, and TCRdb holds only the in-frame ones, with some missing. Found here are more than 110,000 clones, 65% to 80% of them singletons; the top ten hold roughly 13%. This TCR was recovered from an elderly man with acute or convalescent COVID-19. The rearrangement joins TRBV3-1 (or the pseudogene TRBV3-2) to TRBJ1-2; the D gene is possibly TRBD1 (6 bases). Input material: peripheral blood. In DNA form, the CDR3 reads TGTGCCAGCAGCCAAGATCCACAGGGTAGCTATGGCTACACCTTC. It translates to CASSQDPQGSYGYTF.